Shown below are 14 T cell receptor beta chains from a single sample sequenced in a study of radiotherapy plus CTLA-4 blockade in lung cancer. Clones were sequenced by immunoSEQ multiplex PCR, and TCRdb holds only the in-frame ones, with some missing. The sample lists about 120,000 clones, around 89% occurring once. Here the sequenced sample was peripheral blood, taken from a patient treated with radiotherapy plus ipilimumab. These receptors were collected from a human donor with non-small cell lung cancer that progressed on radiotherapy plus ipilimumab.

The chain employs TRBV7-3 and TRBJ1-1; 7 nucleotides line up with TRBD1. Germline V gene lookup returns CDR1 SGHTA and CDR2 FQGTGA. The V segment lost 0 bases and the J segment 1 base; nucleotides outside the gene matches: 5. The CDR3 has 16 amino acids. CDR3 DNA: TGTGCCAGCAGCTTAACAGGGGGCGCCTCGAACACTGAAGCTTTCTTT. It encodes CASSLTGGASNTEAFF. Supplemented by reference TRBV7-3 and TRBJ1-1, the full variable domain reads GAGVSQTPSNKVTEKGKYVELRCDPISGHTALYWYRQSLGQGPEFLIYFQGTGAADDSGLPNDRFFAVRPEGSVSTLKIQRTERGDSAVYLCASSLTGGASNTEAFFGQGTRLTVV.

The rearrangement links TRBV7-9 to TRBJ2-1, with D perhaps matching TRBD1 or TRBD2 (6 bases each). Trimming removed 4 bases from V and 8 bases from J, with 18 bases in between. The CDR3 consists of 15 residues. Germline V gene lookup returns CDR1 SEHNR and CDR2 FQNEAQ (reference sequence). This CDR3 reads CASSSAGYRDHEQFF. DNA for the CDR3: TGTGCCAGCAGCTCCGCGGGATACAGGGACCATGAGCAGTTCTTC.

V gene TRBV29-1 combines with J gene TRBJ2-5; either TRBD1 or TRBD2 may supply D (5 bases each). V was cut by 7 bases and J by 2 bases, with 5 bases left in between. The CDR3 spans 10 residues. Germline CDR1 SQVTM, CDR2 ANQGSEA. The CDR3 sequence is CSGGQETQYF. Written as DNA, the CDR3 is TGCAGCGGGGGGCAAGAGACCCAGTACTTC.

This rearrangement joins TRBV6-5 to TRBJ2-7, with 13 nucleotides matching TRBD2. Germline V lookup: CDR1 MNHEY, CDR2 SVGAGI. Trimming cost V 6 bases and J 5 bases; bases outside gene matches: 4. This CDR3 is built from 14 residues. Written as DNA, the CDR3 is TGTGCCAGCAGCCTTGGACTAGCGGGGGACGAGCAGTACTTC. It is translated as CASSLGLAGDEQYF.

The chain links TRBV30 to TRBJ1-3, with D perhaps matching TRBD1 (5 bases). The germline CDR1 and CDR2 sequences are GTSNPN and SVGIG (reference sequence). This CDR3 contains 16 residues. Trimming removed 1 base at V and 1 base at J, with 14 bases between. The CDR3 here is CAWSDRGVLSGNTIYF. As DNA, the CDR3 is TGTGCCTGGAGTGACCGAGGGGTGCTTTCTGGAAACACCATATATTTT.

The chain uses TRBV6-1 and TRBJ2-7, with 7 nucleotides matching TRBD2. V gave up 2 bases and J gave up 6 bases; unmatched junction bases: 13. The CDR3 consists of 16 residues. Looked up from germline, CDR1 is MNHNS and CDR2 is SASEGT. The CDR3: CASSELIWGGAGEQYF. The CDR3 coding sequence is TGTGCCAGCAGTGAATTAATTTGGGGAGGGGCCGGCGAGCAGTACTTC.

CDR3 amino acids: CAIKDSVNQPQHF. The CDR3 bases are TGTGCCATCAAGGACAGTGTCAATCAGCCCCAGCATTTT. V is TRBV10-3 and J is TRBJ1-5, with D maybe TRBD1 (6 bases). With 7 bases removed from V and 3 bases from J, the gap between germline ends came to 10 bases. CDR1 ENHRY and CDR2 SYGVKD come from the germline V gene. This CDR3 has 13 residues.

This sequence joins TRBV19 and TRBJ2-5; 7 nucleotides align to TRBD1. The CDR3 spans 13 residues. Germline loops: CDR1 LNHDA, CDR2 SQIVND (reference sequence). V dropped 10 bases and J dropped 5; count of bases not matched to a gene: 10. CDR3 in amino acids: CATSDRRGETQYF. DNA of the CDR3: TGTGCCACCTCGGACAGGAGAGGGGAGACCCAGTACTTC.

The J gene is TRBJ1-2, the V gene TRBV7-9; D uncertain. The germline CDR1 and CDR2 sequences are SEHNR and FQNEAQ (reference sequence). This CDR3 comprises 14 residues. Trimming took off 1 base at V and 6 bases at J, with 12 bases between the two ends. The CDR3: CASSLESLRDGYTF. CDR3 DNA: TGTGCCAGCAGCTTAGAGTCCCTAAGGGATGGCTACACCTTC.

This rearrangement joins TRBV10-3 to TRBJ1-2; 7 positions match TRBD1. V gave up 8 bases and J gave up 0 bases; unmatched junction bases: 9. Germline lookup yields CDR1 ENHRY and CDR2 SYGVKD. This CDR3 has 15 amino acids. CDR3 sequence (DNA): TGTGCCATCGGGGACAGAAATATTTCTAACTATGGCTACACCTTC. Its translation is CAIGDRNISNYGYTF.

The genes are TRBV5-1 and TRBJ2-5; D is ambiguous. The CDR3 is 18 amino acids. The germline CDR1 and CDR2 sequences are SGHRS and YFSETQ. V was clipped by 4 bases and J by 4 bases, with 26 bases between them. The CDR3 region is CASSPGRRFQSILETQYF. The DNA for the CDR3 is TGCGCCAGCAGCCCCGGCCGGCGGTTCCAATCCATATTAGAGACCCAGTACTTC.

This clone appeared a single time. The chain carries TRBV5-5 and TRBJ1-5, with D uncertain. CDR3 length: 14 residues. V lost 0 bases and J lost 3, with 7 bases in between. CDR1 and CDR2 (germline): SGHKS, YYEKEE (reference sequence). CDR3: CASSLAPVNQPQHF. The DNA for the CDR3 is TGTGCCAGCAGCTTGGCGCCAGTCAATCAGCCCCAGCATTTT.

CDR3 sequence: CASSPGTGTAEQYF. CDR3 in DNA: TGCGCCAGCAGTCCCGGGACAGGGACGGCCGAGCAGTACTTC. This chain uses TRBV5-1 with TRBJ2-7, with 9 bases lining up with TRBD1. This CDR3 is 14 amino acids long. Per the germline V gene, CDR1 is SGHRS and CDR2 is YFSETQ. V trimming: 5 bases; J trimming: 6 bases; junction bases outside the gene matches: 9.

The chain joins TRBV6-5 to TRBJ1-4; D unresolved. CDR1 MNHEY and CDR2 SVGAGI come from the germline V gene. This CDR3 region has 13 residues. V lost 3 bases to trimming and J lost 8 bases, with 10 bases between them. The CDR3: CASSYRWEEKLFF. The CDR3 DNA reads as TGTGCCAGCAGTTATCGGTGGGAAGAAAAACTGTTTTTT.